This T cell receptor (beta chain) was found in a study of shared clonotypes between healthy human individuals. Across the whole study: Every donor yielded three CD4 naive, three CD4 memory, two CD8 naive and one CD8 memory plate.

Trimming cost V 1 base and J 2 bases; bases outside gene matches: 6. CDR1 is MGHRA and CDR2 is YSYEKL in the germline V gene. The CDR3 sequence is 16 residues long. Produced via immunoSEQ multiplex PCR; TCRdb's table is partial and in-frame only. Among some 2,500,000 clones listed, around 93% were seen once. The chain combines TRBV4-1 with TRBJ2-3; TRBD2 matches 7 bases. Sequenced sample: naive CD4+ T cells from PBMCs. Subset reported: CD45RA+ positively selected. This receptor was obtained from a man between 18 and 29 years old in good health. Some clones in this sample may be carry-over from other donors' samples. Here the CDR3 reads CASSQGATSATDTQYF. CDR3 nucleotide sequence: TGCGCCAGCAGCCAAGGGGCCACTAGCGCCACAGATACGCAGTATTTT.